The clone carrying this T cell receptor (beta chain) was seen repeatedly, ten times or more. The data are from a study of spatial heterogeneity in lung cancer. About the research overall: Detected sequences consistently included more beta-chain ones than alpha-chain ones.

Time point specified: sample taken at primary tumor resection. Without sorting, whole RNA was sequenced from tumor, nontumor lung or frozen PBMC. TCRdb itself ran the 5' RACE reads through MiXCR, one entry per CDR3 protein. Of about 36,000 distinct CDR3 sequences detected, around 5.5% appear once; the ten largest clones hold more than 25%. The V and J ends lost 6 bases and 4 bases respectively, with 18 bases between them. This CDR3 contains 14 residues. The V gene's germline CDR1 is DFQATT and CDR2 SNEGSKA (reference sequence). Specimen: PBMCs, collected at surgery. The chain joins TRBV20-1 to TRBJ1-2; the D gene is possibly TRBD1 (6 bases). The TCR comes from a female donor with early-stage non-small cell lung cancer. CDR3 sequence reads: CSARRGQAAYGYTF. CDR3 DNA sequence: TGCAGTGCCCGCCGGGGACAAGCCGCCTATGGCTACACCTTC.